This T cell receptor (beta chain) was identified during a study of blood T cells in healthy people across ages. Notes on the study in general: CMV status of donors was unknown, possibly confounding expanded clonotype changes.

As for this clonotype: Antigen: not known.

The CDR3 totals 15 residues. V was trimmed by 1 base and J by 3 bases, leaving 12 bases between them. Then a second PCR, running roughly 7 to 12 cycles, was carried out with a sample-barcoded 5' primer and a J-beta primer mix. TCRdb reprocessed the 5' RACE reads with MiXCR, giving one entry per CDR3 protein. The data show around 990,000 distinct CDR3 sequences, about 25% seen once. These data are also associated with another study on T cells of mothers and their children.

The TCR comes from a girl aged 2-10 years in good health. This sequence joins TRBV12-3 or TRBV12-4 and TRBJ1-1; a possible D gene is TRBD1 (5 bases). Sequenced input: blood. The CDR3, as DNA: TGTGCCAGCAGTTTAGGGAGGGGACGATACACTGAAGCTTTCTTT. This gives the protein CASSLGRGRYTEAFF.